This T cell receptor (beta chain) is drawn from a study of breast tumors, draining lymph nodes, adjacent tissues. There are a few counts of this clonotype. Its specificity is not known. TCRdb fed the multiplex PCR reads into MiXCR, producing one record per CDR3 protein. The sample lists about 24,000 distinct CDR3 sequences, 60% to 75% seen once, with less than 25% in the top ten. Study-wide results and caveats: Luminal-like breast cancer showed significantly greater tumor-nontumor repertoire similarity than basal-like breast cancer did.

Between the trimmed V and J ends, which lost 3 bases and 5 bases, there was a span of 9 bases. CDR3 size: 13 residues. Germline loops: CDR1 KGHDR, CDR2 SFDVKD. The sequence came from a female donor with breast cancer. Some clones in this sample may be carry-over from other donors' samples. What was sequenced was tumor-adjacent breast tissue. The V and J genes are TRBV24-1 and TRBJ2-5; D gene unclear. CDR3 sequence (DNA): TGTGCCACCAGTGATAATGTGGAGGAGACCCAGTACTTC. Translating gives CATSDNVEETQYF.